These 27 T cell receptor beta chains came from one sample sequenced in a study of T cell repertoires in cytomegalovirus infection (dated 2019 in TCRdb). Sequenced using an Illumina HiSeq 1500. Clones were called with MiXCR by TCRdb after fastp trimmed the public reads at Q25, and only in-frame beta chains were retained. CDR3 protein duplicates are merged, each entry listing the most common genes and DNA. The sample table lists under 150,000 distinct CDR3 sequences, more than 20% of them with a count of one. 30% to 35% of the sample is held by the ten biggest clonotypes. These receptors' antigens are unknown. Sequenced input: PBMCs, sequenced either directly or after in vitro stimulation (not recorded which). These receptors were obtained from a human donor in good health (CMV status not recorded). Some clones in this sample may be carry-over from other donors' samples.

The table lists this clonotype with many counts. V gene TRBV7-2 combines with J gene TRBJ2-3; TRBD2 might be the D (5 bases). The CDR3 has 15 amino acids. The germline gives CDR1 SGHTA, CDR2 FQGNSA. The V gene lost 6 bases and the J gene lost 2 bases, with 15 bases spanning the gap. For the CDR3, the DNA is TGTGCCAGCAGTCCAGACTACCTCAACACAGATACGCAGTATTTT. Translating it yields CASSPDYLNTDTQYF.

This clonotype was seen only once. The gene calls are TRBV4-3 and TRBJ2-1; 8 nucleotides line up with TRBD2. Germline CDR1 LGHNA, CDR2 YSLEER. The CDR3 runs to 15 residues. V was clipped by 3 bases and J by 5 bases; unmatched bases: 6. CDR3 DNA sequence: TGCGCCAGCAGCCAGCTGACTAGCGTTGACAATGAGCAGTTCTTC. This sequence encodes CASSQLTSVDNEQFF.

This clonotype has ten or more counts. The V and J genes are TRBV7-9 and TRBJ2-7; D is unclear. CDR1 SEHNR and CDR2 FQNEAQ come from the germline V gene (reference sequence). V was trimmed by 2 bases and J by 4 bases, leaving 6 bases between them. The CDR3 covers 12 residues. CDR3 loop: CASSLLEYEQYF. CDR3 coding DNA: TGTGCCAGCAGCTTACTCGAGTACGAGCAGTACTTC.

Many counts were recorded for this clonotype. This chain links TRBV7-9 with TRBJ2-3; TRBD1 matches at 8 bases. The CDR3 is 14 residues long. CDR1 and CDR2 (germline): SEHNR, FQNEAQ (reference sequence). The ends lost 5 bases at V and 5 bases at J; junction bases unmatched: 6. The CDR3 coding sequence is TGTGCCAGCAGCGCGGACAGGGATGGAGATACGCAGTATTTT. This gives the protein CASSADRDGDTQYF.

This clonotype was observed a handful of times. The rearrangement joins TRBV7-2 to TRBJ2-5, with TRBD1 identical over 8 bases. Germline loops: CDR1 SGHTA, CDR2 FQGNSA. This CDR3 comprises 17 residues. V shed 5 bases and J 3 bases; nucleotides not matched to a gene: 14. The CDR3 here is CASSPQGEPRGKETQYF. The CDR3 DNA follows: TGTGCCAGCAGCCCACAGGGGGAGCCGAGAGGGAAAGAGACCCAGTACTTC.

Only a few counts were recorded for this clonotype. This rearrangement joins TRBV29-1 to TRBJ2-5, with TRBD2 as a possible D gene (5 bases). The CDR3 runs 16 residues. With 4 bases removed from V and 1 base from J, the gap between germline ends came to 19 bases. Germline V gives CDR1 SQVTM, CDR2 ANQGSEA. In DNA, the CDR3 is TGCAGCGTTGTCGGGCTTTATAAGCGGAGCCAAGAGACCCAGTACTTC. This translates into CSVVGLYKRSQETQYF.

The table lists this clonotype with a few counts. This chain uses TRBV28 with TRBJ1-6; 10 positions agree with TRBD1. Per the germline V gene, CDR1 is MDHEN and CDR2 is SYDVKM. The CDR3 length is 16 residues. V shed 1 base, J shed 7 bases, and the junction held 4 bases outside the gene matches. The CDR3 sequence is CASSLLGQGGNSPLHF. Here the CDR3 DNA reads TGTGCCAGCAGTTTATTAGGACAGGGGGGGAATTCACCCCTCCACTTT.

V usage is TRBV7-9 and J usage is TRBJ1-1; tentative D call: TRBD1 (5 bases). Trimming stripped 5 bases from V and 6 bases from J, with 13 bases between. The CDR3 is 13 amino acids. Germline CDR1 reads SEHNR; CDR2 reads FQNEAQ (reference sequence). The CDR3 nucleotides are TGTGCCAGCAGCCCCAGGGATGGGCCTGAAGCTTTCTTT. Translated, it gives CASSPRDGPEAFF.

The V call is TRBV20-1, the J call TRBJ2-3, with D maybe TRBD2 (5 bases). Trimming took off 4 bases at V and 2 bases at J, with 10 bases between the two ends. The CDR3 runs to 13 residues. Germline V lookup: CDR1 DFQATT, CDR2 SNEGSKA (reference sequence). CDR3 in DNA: TGCAGTGCTATAGGCGGGCTCACAGATACGCAGTATTTT. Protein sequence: CSAIGGLTDTQYF.

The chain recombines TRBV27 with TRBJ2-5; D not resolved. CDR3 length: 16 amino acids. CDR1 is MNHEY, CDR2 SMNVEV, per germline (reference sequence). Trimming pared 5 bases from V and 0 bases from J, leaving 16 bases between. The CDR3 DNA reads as TGTGCCAGCAGTCCCCACCTTGCGTTGTACCAAGAGACCCAGTACTTC. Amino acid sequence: CASSPHLALYQETQYF.

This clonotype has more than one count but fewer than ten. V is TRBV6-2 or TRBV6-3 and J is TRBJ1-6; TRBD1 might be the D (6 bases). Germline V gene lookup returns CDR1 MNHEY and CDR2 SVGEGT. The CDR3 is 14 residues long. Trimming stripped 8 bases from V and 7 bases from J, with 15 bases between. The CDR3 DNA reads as TGTGCCAGCCGGCCTTCAGGGGACAATTCACCCCTCCACTTT. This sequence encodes CASRPSGDNSPLHF.

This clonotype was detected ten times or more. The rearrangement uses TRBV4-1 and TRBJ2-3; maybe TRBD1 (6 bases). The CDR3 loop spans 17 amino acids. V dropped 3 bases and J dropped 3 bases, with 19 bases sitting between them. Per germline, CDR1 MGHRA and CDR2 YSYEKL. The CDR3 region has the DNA TGCGCCAGCAGCCACCGCTATCCCAGGGGTTTAACAGATACGCAGTATTTT. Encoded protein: CASSHRYPRGLTDTQYF.

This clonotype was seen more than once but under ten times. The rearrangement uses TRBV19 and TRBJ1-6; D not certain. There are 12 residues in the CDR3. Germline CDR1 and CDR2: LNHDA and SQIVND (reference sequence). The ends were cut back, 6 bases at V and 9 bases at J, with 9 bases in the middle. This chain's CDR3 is CASSDLSSPLHF. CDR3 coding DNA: TGTGCCAGTAGCGACTTAAGTTCACCCCTCCACTTT.

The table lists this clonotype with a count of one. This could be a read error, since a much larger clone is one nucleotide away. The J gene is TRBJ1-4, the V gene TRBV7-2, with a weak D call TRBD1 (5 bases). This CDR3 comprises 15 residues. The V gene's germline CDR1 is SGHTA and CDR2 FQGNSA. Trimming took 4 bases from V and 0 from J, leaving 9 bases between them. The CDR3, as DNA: TGTACCAGCAGCTCCCAGGGTTCAACTAATGAAAAACTGTTTTTT. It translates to CTSSSQGSTNEKLFF.

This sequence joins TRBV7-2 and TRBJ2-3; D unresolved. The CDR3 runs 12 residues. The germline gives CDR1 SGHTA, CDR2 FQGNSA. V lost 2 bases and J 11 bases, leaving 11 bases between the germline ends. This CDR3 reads CASSLFAAKQYF. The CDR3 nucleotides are TGTGCCAGCAGCTTATTTGCCGCAAAGCAGTATTTT.

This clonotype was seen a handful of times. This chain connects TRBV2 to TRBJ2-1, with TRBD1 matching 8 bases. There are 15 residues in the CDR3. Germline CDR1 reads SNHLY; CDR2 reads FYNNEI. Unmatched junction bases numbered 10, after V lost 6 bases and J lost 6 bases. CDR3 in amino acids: CASSRGQGKSNEQFF. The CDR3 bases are TGTGCCAGCAGCAGGGGGCAGGGTAAATCCAATGAGCAGTTCTTC. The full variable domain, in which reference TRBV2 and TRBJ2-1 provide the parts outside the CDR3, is EPEVTQTPSHQVTQMGQEVILRCVPISNHLYFYWYRQILGQKVEFLVSFYNNEISEKSEIFDDQFSVERPDGSNFTLKIRSTKLEDSAMYFCASSRGQGKSNEQFFGPGTRLTVL.

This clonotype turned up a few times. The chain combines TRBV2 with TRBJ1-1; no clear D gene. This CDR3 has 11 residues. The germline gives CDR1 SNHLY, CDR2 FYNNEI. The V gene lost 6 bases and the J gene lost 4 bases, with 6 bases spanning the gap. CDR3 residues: CASRVGTEAFF. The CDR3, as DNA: TGTGCCAGCAGGGTCGGCACTGAAGCTTTCTTT.

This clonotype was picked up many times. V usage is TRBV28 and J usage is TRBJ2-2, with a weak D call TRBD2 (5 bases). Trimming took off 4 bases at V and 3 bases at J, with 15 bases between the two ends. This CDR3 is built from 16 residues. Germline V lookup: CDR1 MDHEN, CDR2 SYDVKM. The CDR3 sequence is CASSSPGSSYTGELFF. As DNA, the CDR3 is TGTGCCAGCAGTTCCCCTGGGAGTTCCTACACCGGGGAGCTGTTTTTT.

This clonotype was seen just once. As DNA, the CDR3 is TGCGCCAGCAGCCAAGTCCCCGCTGGGTTTGGACAGCCCCAGCATTTT. Amino acid sequence: CASSQVPAGFGQPQHF. The J gene is TRBJ1-5, the V gene TRBV4-1, with D unclear. The V gene lost 1 base and the J gene lost 7 bases, with 17 bases spanning the gap. From germline, CDR1 is MGHRA and CDR2 YSYEKL. This CDR3 region has 16 residues.

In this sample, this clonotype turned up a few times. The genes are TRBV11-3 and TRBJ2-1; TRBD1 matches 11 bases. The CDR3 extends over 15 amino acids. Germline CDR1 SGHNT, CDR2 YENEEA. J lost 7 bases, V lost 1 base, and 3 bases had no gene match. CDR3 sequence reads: CASSLVGTGGNEQFF. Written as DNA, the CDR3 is TGTGCCAGCAGCTTAGTAGGGACAGGGGGAAATGAGCAGTTCTTC.

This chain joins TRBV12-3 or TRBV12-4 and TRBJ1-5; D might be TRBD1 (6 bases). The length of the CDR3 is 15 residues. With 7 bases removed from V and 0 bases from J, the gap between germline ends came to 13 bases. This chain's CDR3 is CASNLGGYSNQPQHF. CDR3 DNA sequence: TGTGCCAGCAACCTGGGGGGCTATAGCAATCAGCCCCAGCATTTT.

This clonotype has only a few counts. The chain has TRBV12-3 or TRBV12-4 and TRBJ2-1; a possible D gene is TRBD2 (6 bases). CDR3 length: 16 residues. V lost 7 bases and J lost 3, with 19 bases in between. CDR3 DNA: TGTGCCAGCAATCCAAACCCGGGACTCGGCTACAATGAGCAGTTCTTC. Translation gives CASNPNPGLGYNEQFF.

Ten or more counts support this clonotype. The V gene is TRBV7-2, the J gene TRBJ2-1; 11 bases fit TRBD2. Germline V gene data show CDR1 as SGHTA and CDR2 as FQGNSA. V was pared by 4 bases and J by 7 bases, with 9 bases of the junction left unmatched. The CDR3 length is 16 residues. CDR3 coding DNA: TGTGCCAGCAGCTCAGCTATAGCGGGAGGGCCGAATGAGCAGTTCTTC. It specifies CASSSAIAGGPNEQFF. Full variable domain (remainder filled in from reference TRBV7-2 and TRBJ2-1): GAGVSQSPSNKVTEKGKDVELRCDPISGHTALYWYRQSLGQGLEFLIYFQGNSAPDKSGLPSDRFSAERTGGSVSTLTIQRTQQEDSAVYLCASSSAIAGGPNEQFFGPGTRLTVL.

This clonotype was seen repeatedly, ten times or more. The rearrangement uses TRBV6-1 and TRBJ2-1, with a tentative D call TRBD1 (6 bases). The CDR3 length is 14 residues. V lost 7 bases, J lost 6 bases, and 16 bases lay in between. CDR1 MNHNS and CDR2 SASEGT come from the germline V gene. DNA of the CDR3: TGTGCCAGCACCTTAACCCAGGGGAGCAATGAGCAGTTCTTC. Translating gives CASTLTQGSNEQFF.

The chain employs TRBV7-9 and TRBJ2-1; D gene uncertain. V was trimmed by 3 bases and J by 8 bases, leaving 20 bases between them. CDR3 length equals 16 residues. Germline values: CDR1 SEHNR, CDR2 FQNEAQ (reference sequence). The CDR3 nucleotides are TGTGCCAGCAGCTTGTTGGCCCAAGGAGTACTGGATGAGCAGTTCTTC. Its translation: CASSLLAQGVLDEQFF.

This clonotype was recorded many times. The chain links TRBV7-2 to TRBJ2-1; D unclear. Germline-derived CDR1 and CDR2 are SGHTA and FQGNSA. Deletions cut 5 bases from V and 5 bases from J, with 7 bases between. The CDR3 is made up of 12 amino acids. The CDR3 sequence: CASSTRNNEQFF. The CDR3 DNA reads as TGTGCCAGCAGCACGAGAAACAATGAGCAGTTCTTC.

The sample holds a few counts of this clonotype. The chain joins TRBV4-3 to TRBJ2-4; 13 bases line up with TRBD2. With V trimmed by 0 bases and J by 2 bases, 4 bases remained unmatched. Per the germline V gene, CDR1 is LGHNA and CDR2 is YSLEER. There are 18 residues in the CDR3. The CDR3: CASSQEWGLAGPKNIQYF. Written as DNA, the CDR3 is TGCGCCAGCAGCCAAGAATGGGGACTAGCGGGACCCAAAAACATTCAGTACTTC.